The sequence of this TCR beta chain was determined in a study of blood T cell repertoires in COVID-19. V was clipped by 1 base and J by 6 bases, with 16 bases between them. Germline lookup yields CDR1 LNHDA and CDR2 SQIVND (reference sequence). The CDR3 covers 15 residues. This table comes from immunoSEQ multiplex PCR, and its TCRdb copy is limited to in-frame clones, with some not included. The table has some 250,000 clones, over 80% seen once. The chain has TRBV19 and TRBJ2-7; a weak D match, TRBD2 (6 bases). The sample consisted of PBMCs or T cells enriched from blood (not recorded which). The sequence was collected from a human donor in a cohort exposed to, infected with or recovered from COVID-19 (not recorded which). The donor label of this sample is uncertain. The CDR3 DNA is TGTGCCAGTAGTATAGTAGTTGGAAGGGACTCCGAGCAGTACTTC. This translates into CASSIVVGRDSEQYF.